A selection of T cell receptor beta chains follows, all from one sample in a study of T-cell memory formation after mild COVID-19. MiXCR was run by TCRdb on the 5' RACE reads, yielding one entry per CDR3 protein. This sample has roughly 130,000 distinct CDR3 sequences, with more than 15% found just once. The source material was PBMCs or a T cell subset sorted from them (not recorded which). These receptors originate from a man younger than 30 who had mild COVID-19 (a few samples of this study predate the infection). Cell type and time point are not known. CDR3s include the opening cysteine and the closing phenylalanine or tryptophan. D genes are given only for firm matches. Clone size is stated in some rows and not others, as once, few, many or a class when expanded.

d_call j_call v_call clone_size cdr3_aa cdr3_nt
NA TRBJ2-7 TRBV5-1 NA CASSSALGINYEQYF TGCGCCAGCAGCTCAGCACTAGGAATTAATTACGAGCAGTACTTC
NA TRBJ2-7 TRBV6-5 NA CASSYSRGRSEQYF TGTGCCAGCAGTTACTCCAGGGGACGGAGCGAGCAGTACTTC
TRBD2 TRBJ2-5 TRBV7-2 few CASSRRGSGRYQETQYF TGTGCCAGCAGCCGGCGGGGGAGCGGGAGGTACCAAGAGACCCAGTACTTC
TRBD2 TRBJ2-1 TRBV18 NA CASLTSRGGSYNEQFF TGTGCCAGCCTAACCAGTCGGGGGGGGTCCTACAATGAGCAGTTCTTC
NA TRBJ2-3 TRBV5-1 NA CASSRPTGTGDTQYF TGCGCCAGCAGCCGTCCCACCGGGACTGGGGATACGCAGTATTTT
NA TRBJ2-3 TRBV7-9 NA CASSLAFASTLFTRTQYF TGTGCCAGCAGCTTAGCGTTTGCTAGTACTTTATTCACACGGACGCAGTATTTT
TRBD1 TRBJ2-7 TRBV18 NA CASSPNRGTYEQYF TGTGCCAGCTCACCAAACAGGGGGACCTACGAGCAGTACTTC
TRBD2 TRBJ2-5 TRBV4-3 NA CASSQAGTRGETQYF TGCGCCAGCAGCCAAGCCGGGACTAGAGGCGAGACCCAGTACTTC
NA TRBJ1-1 TRBV10-3 few CAISVRADNTEAFF TGTGCCATCAGTGTAAGGGCAGATAACACTGAAGCTTTCTTT
NA TRBJ2-1 TRBV7-9 NA CASSFLQGDEFF TGTGCCAGCAGCTTTTTACAGGGCGACGAGTTCTTC
NA TRBJ2-3 TRBV9 few CASSAQGGPGWDTQYF TGTGCCAGCAGCGCGCAGGGAGGCCCTGGTTGGGATACGCAGTATTTT
NA TRBJ2-5 TRBV7-2 NA CASREGGLVETQYF TGTGCCAGCAGAGAGGGAGGATTGGTAGAGACCCAGTACTTC
NA TRBJ2-3 TRBV5-1 NA CASSLVAGDLGTDTQYF TGCGCCAGCAGCTTGGTGGCAGGGGATTTAGGCACAGATACGCAGTATTTT
NA TRBJ2-1 TRBV3-1 NA CASSQDKGTLGDEQFF TGTGCCAGCAGCCAAGACAAAGGGACCCTTGGGGATGAGCAGTTCTTC
NA TRBJ2-1 TRBV20-1 few CSARPTENEQFF TGCAGTGCTAGACCTACCGAAAATGAGCAGTTCTTC
NA TRBJ2-6 TRBV20-1 NA CSAPSRGGSGANVLTF TGCAGTGCTCCCAGTAGGGGGGGATCTGGGGCCAACGTCCTGACTTTC
NA TRBJ1-1 TRBV11-2 NA CASSLAEPAFF TGTGCCAGCAGCTTAGCGGAGCCCGCTTTCTTT
NA TRBJ2-5 TRBV7-2 many CASSRYQETQYF TGTGCCAGCAGCAGGTATCAAGAGACCCAGTACTTC
NA TRBJ1-2 TRBV5-4 NA CASSLCQGRGGYTF TGTGCCAGCAGCTTGTGTCAGGGGAGGGGTGGCTACACCTTC
TRBD1 TRBJ1-1 TRBV7-3 few CASSFSRGDTEAFF TGTGCCAGCAGCTTCAGCAGGGGGGACACTGAAGCTTTCTTT
NA TRBJ2-2 TRBV7-2 NA CASSAGTPNTGELFF TGTGCCAGCAGCGCCGGGACTCCGAACACCGGGGAGCTGTTTTTT
NA TRBJ2-3 TRBV11-3 NA CASSKGNLGADTQYF TGTGCCAGCAGCAAGGGAAATTTAGGGGCAGATACGCAGTATTTT
NA TRBJ2-3 TRBV12-3/TRBV12-4 NA CASRGRISTDTQYF TGTGCCAGCCGGGGGAGGATTAGCACAGATACGCAGTATTTT
NA TRBJ1-1 TRBV20-1 NA CSAPEHRQNTEAFF TGCAGTGCTCCGGAACACCGGCAGAACACTGAAGCTTTCTTT
NA TRBJ1-1 TRBV5-5 few CASSLVRRSEAFF TGTGCCAGCAGCCTGGTTAGGAGGTCTGAAGCTTTCTTT
NA TRBJ1-1 TRBV28 NA CASSLMYTEAFF TGTGCCAGCAGTTTAATGTACACTGAAGCTTTCTTT
NA TRBJ2-5 TRBV20-1 few CSILGLHGETQYF TGCAGTATCCTAGGCCTCCATGGTGAGACCCAGTACTTC
TRBD1 TRBJ2-3 TRBV4-3 few CASSQGTGGTSSTDTQYF TGCGCCAGCAGCCAAGGGACAGGGGGCACCTCTAGCACAGATACGCAGTATTTT
NA TRBJ2-3 TRBV6-6 few CASSYRGGGLDTQYF TGTGCCAGCAGTTACCGGGGCGGCGGCTTAGATACGCAGTATTTT
TRBD1 TRBJ2-2 TRBV12-3/TRBV12-4 many CASKQGRTGELFF TGTGCCAGCAAACAGGGGCGCACCGGGGAGCTGTTTTTT
NA TRBJ1-2 TRBV6-1 few CAIPWRGTYGYTF TGTGCCATCCCTTGGAGGGGGACTTATGGCTACACCTTC
NA TRBJ2-5 TRBV24-1 NA CATSLGLETQYF TGTGCCACCAGTCTGGGGTTGGAGACCCAGTACTTC
TRBD2 TRBJ2-5 TRBV3-1 NA CASSQVATSRRQETQYF TGTGCCAGCAGCCAAGTTGCGACTAGCCGACGCCAAGAGACCCAGTACTTC
NA TRBJ1-1 TRBV29-1 few CSVVGNTEAFF TGCAGCGTTGTAGGAAACACTGAAGCTTTCTTT
NA TRBJ2-5 TRBV20-1 NA CSARSDWAGTQYF TGCAGTGCTAGATCGGATTGGGCGGGGACCCAGTACTTC
NA TRBJ1-1 TRBV7-2 NA CASSPGVELWMNTEAFF TGTGCCAGCAGCCCAGGGGTAGAGCTCTGGATGAACACTGAAGCTTTCTTT
NA TRBJ1-2 TRBV20-1 NA CSARFDPNPMDTF TGCAGTGCTAGATTCGATCCAAACCCAATGGACACCTTC
TRBD2 TRBJ2-1 TRBV6-2/TRBV6-3 NA CASSLRLASGDYNEQFF TGTGCCAGCAGTTTAAGATTAGCTAGCGGGGACTACAATGAGCAGTTCTTC
TRBD1 TRBJ2-7 TRBV6-2/TRBV6-3 few CASSYSSRDSSYEQYF TGTGCCAGCAGTTACTCGTCCCGGGACAGCTCCTACGAGCAGTACTTC
NA TRBJ2-2 TRBV5-1 few CASSLDFINTGELFF TGCGCCAGCAGCTTGGATTTTATCAACACCGGGGAGCTGTTTTTT
NA TRBJ1-4 TRBV12-3/TRBV12-4 few CASSPPGTTNEKLFF TGTGCCAGCAGTCCCCCAGGAACAACTAATGAAAAACTGTTTTTT
TRBD1 TRBJ1-1 TRBV20-1 NA CSAGRQGEAFF TGCAGTGCAGGGAGACAGGGCGAAGCTTTCTTT
NA TRBJ2-5 TRBV7-7 many CASSLGTAQETQYF TGTGCCAGCAGCTTAGGGACAGCCCAAGAGACCCAGTACTTC
NA TRBJ2-3 TRBV4-3 NA CASSQTPRGVDTQYF TGCGCCAGCAGCCAAACCCCGAGGGGGGTAGATACGCAGTATTTT
NA TRBJ2-2 TRBV28 few CASREGANTGELFF TGTGCCAGCAGGGAGGGGGCGAACACCGGGGAGCTGTTTTTT
NA TRBJ2-3 TRBV24-1 NA CATSEEVGTDTQYF TGTGCCACCAGTGAGGAGGTCGGCACAGATACGCAGTATTTT
NA TRBJ2-7 TRBV6-5 few CASRVRAGIAYEQYF TGTGCCAGCAGGGTCAGGGCGGGGATTGCCTACGAGCAGTACTTC
TRBD2 TRBJ2-3 TRBV19 many CASSIAGTSGTDTQYF TGTGCCAGTAGTATTGCCGGGACTAGCGGCACAGATACGCAGTATTTT
TRBD1 TRBJ2-3 TRBV13 few CASSFNRGLVDTQYF TGTGCCAGCAGCTTTAACAGGGGGCTAGTAGATACGCAGTATTTT
NA TRBJ1-4 TRBV5-1 NA CASSLGGGPATNEKLFF TGCGCCAGCAGCTTGGGAGGCGGGCCAGCAACTAATGAAAAACTGTTTTTT
NA TRBJ2-6 TRBV5-1 few CASSGAITGANVLTF TGCGCCAGCAGCGGAGCTATTACTGGGGCCAACGTCCTGACTTTC
NA TRBJ1-2 TRBV4-3 NA CASSQETATNYGYTF TGCGCCAGCAGCCAAGAAACGGCCACTAACTATGGCTACACCTTC
NA TRBJ1-6 TRBV18 few CASSPAQVSYNSPLHF TGTGCCAGCTCACCCGCGCAGGTCTCCTATAATTCACCCCTCCACTTT